The rows below give T cell receptor beta chains drawn from one sample of a study of blood T cells in healthy people across ages. TCRdb itself ran the 5' RACE reads through MiXCR, one entry per CDR3 protein. Among over 700,000 distinct CDR3 sequences, roughly 50% were seen once, and the ten largest hold about 42%. The sequencing input was blood. The receptors shown here come from a man aged 80 or over in good health. Both conserved end residues are part of each CDR3. The D gene is left open where the match is weak. Clone size, where shown, is once, few, many, or a class for clones that have expanded.

TRBV2	.	TRBJ2-2	TRBD1	TGTGCCAGCAGTGATAAGCCGTTCGGGCAGGGGGCTTCGAACACCGGGGAGCTGTTTTTT	CASSDKPFGQGASNTGELFF
TRBV7-3	.	TRBJ1-6	.	TGTGCCAGCAGCTTCCCCACTCCCCAGGACATAAGAGAAATCTATAATTCACCCCTCCACTTT	CASSFPTPQDIREIYNSPLHF
TRBV27	.	TRBJ2-7	.	TGTGCCAGCAGTTTTTCCAACTCGGCCGAGCAGTACTTC	CASSFSNSAEQYF
TRBV5-1	.	TRBJ2-7	TRBD2	TGCGCCAGCAGCTCGGGACTAGCGGGACTCAGAGGGGCCCAGTACTTC	CASSSGLAGLRGAQYF
TRBV10-2	few	TRBJ2-6	.	TGCGCCAGCAGTCTCGGACTCCTCTCTCTGGCCAACGTCCTGACTTTC	CASSLGLLSLANVLTF
TRBV15	.	TRBJ2-5	TRBD2	TGTGCCACCAGCAGAGATAATAGCGGGAGGGAGACCCAGTACTTC	CATSRDNSGRETQYF
TRBV6-6	.	TRBJ2-5	.	TGTGCCAGCAGTTACCTGAATGGCCCTCTACCCGGAGAGACCCAGTACTTC	CASSYLNGPLPGETQYF
TRBV4-2	.	TRBJ2-5	.	.	CASSHSVVWLREGYTFEQYF
TRBV20-1	.	TRBJ2-7	TRBD2	TGCAGTGCTAGAGAGACGGTAGCGGGGCCGGCCGAGCAGTACTTC	CSARETVAGPAEQYF
TRBV27	.	TRBJ2-5	TRBD2	TGTGCCAGCAGTCTAAGGGGGACTAGCGGGAGGGAGACCCAGTACTTC	CASSLRGTSGRETQYF
TRBV15	.	TRBJ2-5	TRBD2	TGTGCCACCAGCTTGGCTCGGGAGGCACAAGAGACCCAGTACTTC	CATSLAREAQETQYF
TRBV5-1	.	TRBJ2-7	.	TGCGCCAGCAGCGTGGAACAAGGTGGCTACGAGCAGTACTTC	CASSVEQGGYEQYF
TRBV10-3	.	TRBJ1-1	.	TGTGCCATCAGTGCCCACAGCGGCAGTGCAAACACTGAAGCTTTCTTT	CAISAHSGSANTEAFF
TRBV2	.	TRBJ1-5	TRBD1	TGTGCCAGCAGTGAAGAAGGGGGCAGCAATCAGCCCCAGCATTTT	CASSEEGGSNQPQHF
TRBV20-1	.	TRBJ1-2	TRBD1	TGCAGTGCTTCCGGGACAGGGGTATTCTATGGCTACACCTTC	CSASGTGVFYGYTF
TRBV4-1	.	TRBJ2-7	.	TGCGCCAGCAGCCAGCCTCAGGGGAGCTCCTACGAGCAGTACTTC	CASSQPQGSSYEQYF
TRBV5-1	.	TRBJ2-5	.	TGCGCCAGCAGCTTGTCGGACGCCCAGGGGGAGACCCAGTACTTC	CASSLSDAQGETQYF
TRBV19	.	TRBJ2-7	TRBD2	TGTGCCAGTAGCTCGGGGGGAAACAGCCACCCAAACGAGCAGTACTTC	CASSSGGNSHPNEQYF
TRBV28	.	TRBJ1-1	TRBD1	TGTGCCAGCAGTACGATCAGACAGGGGTGGGGTGAAGCTTTCTTT	CASSTIRQGWGEAFF
TRBV7-2	few	TRBJ2-7	.	TGTGCCAGCAGCCGCGACCTCTACGAGCAGTACTTC	CASSRDLYEQYF
TRBV28	.	TRBJ1-4	.	TGTGCCAGCGTTGGGGCAGGGTATAACGAAAAACTGTTTTTT	CASVGAGYNEKLFF
TRBV10-3	few	TRBJ2-3	TRBD1	TGTGCCATCAGTTCCTACCTCGGACAGGGGGCTTTCAGATACGCGTATTTT	CAISSYLGQGAFRYAYF
TRBV6-7	few	TRBJ2-3	.	TGTGCCACCATCGACCACAGACGAACAGTTGACAGATACGCGTATTTT	CATIDHRRTVDRYAYF
TRBV14	.	TRBJ2-1	.	TGTGCCAGCAGCCAAGAGGCCGGTGAGCAGTTCTTC	CASSQEAGEQFF
TRBV4-2	few	TRBJ1-2	.	TGTGCCAGCAGCCCATCAATGTACAGGACTCACTATGGCTACACCTTC	CASSPSMYRTHYGYTF
TRBV20-1	.	TRBJ1-2	TRBD1	TGCAGTGCCCGCGACAGGGATGATGGCTACACCTTC	CSARDRDDGYTF
TRBV20-1	.	TRBJ2-5	TRBD2	TGCAGTGCTAGAGATCTACTAGCGGGGATCCTGACCCAGTACTTC	CSARDLLAGILTQYF
TRBV20-1	once	TRBJ2-1	TRBD2	TGCAGTGCGCCTCTTAGTAGGAGCGGGAGTAAAAATGAGCAGTTCTTC	CSAPLSRSGSKNEQFF
TRBV20-1	few	TRBJ1-2	.	TGCAGTGCTAGTCCGAGGGGAGGCACAGCTAACTATGGCTACACCTTC	CSASPRGGTANYGYTF
TRBV9	many	TRBJ2-1	TRBD2	TGTGCCAGCAGCGCTAGCGGAAGCTCCTACAATGAGCAGTTCTTC	CASSASGSSYNEQFF
TRBV7-9	.	TRBJ2-1	TRBD1	TGTGCCAGCAGCGTTGGACAGGGGCGTCATGAGCAGTTCTTC	CASSVGQGRHEQFF
TRBV3-1	.	TRBJ2-1	.	TGTGCCAGCAGCCAAGATAGGGCAGAAAACTACAATGAGCAGTTCTTC	CASSQDRAENYNEQFF
TRBV7-9	.	TRBJ1-1	.	TGTGCCAGCAGCTTAAGTTGGAACACCGAAGCTTTCTTT	CASSLSWNTEAFF
TRBV12-3/TRBV12-4	many	TRBJ2-7	TRBD2	TGTGCCAGCAGGAGGGCGGGAGGTTCCTACGAGCAGTACTTC	CASRRAGGSYEQYF
TRBV11-1	.	TRBJ2-1	.	TGTGCCAGCAGCTTAGGTATCATTTGCAATGAGCAGTTCTTC	CASSLGIICNEQFF
TRBV19	.	TRBJ2-7	TRBD2	TGTGCCAGTAGCTTTAGCGGGAGAACCTACGAGCAGTACTTC	CASSFSGRTYEQYF
TRBV9	many	TRBJ2-7	.	TGTGCCAGCAGCGCCCGAGCGGGCCCTTCCTACGAGCAGTACTTC	CASSARAGPSYEQYF
TRBV2	.	TRBJ1-4	.	TGTGCCAGCAGTGTCAGGTCTAATGAAAAACTGTTTTTT	CASSVRSNEKLFF
TRBV7-2	few	TRBJ2-7	.	TGTGCCAGCAGCCCAGTGGGACTGGGTACCTACGAGCAGTACTTC	CASSPVGLGTYEQYF
TRBV20-1	.	TRBJ2-5	.	TGCAGTGCTAGTCAGGTCAGCGGGGAGACCCAGTACTTC	CSASQVSGETQYF
TRBV20-1	few	TRBJ2-5	.	TGCACCCCCGGGGCAGGGGAAGAGACCCAGTACTTC	CTPGAGEETQYF
TRBV5-6	.	TRBJ2-4	.	TGTGCCAGCAGTCCGGACTCAGCCAAAAACATTCAGTACTTC	CASSPDSAKNIQYF
TRBV28	.	TRBJ1-2	TRBD1	TGTGCCAGCAGTCCGCCGGGACAGGAGGGCGGCTACACCTTC	CASSPPGQEGGYTF
TRBV6-4	few	TRBJ2-1	TRBD1	TGTGCCAGCAGTGAGTCCCCGGGACAGGGAATCAATGAGCAGTTCTTC	CASSESPGQGINEQFF
TRBV7-3	few	TRBJ2-3	.	TGTGCCAGCAGCTTAGGGAGGGGGCGCAAGTCGGATACGCAGTATTTT	CASSLGRGRKSDTQYF
TRBV11-2	.	TRBJ1-4	.	TGTGCCTGCAGCTTAGATTTGAACCAACGACTGTTTTTT	CACSLDLNQRLFF
TRBV7-2	.	TRBJ2-5	.	TGTGCCAGCAGCTTAATGGTACAAGAGACCCAGTACTTC	CASSLMVQETQYF
TRBV3-1	.	TRBJ2-3	.	TGTGCCAGCAGCCAATTGGACAGCCGCACAGATACGCAGTATTTT	CASSQLDSRTDTQYF
TRBV2	.	TRBJ2-1	.	TGTGCCACGAGGCAAGGAGAGTCCTACAATGAGCAGTTCTTC	CATRQGESYNEQFF
TRBV9	few	TRBJ1-2	.	TGTGCCAGCAGCGTAGGGTCAGTAGCTAACTATGGCTACACCTTC	CASSVGSVANYGYTF
TRBV10-3	many	TRBJ2-3	.	TGTGCCATCAGTGAGTCGCGGCGGGCAGATACGCAGTATTTT	CAISESRRADTQYF
TRBV7-2	.	TRBJ2-3	.	TGTGCCAGCACCTTGGAGGCGCACAGAGACGCGTATTTT	CASTLEAHRDAYF
TRBV29-1	.	TRBJ2-7	TRBD2	TGCAGCGTTGTGACTAGCGGGAGTGGGTACGAGCAGTACTTC	CSVVTSGSGYEQYF
TRBV12-3/TRBV12-4	many	TRBJ2-7	TRBD2	TGTGCCAGCAGAGCTAGCGGGAGCAGGTACGAGCAGTACTTC	CASRASGSRYEQYF
TRBV20-1	.	TRBJ2-1	.	TGCAGTGCTAGAAGTGGAGGGGGGAAGCAGTTCTTC	CSARSGGGKQFF
TRBV29-1	.	TRBJ1-4	.	TGCAGCGTTGACAGTAATGAAAAACTGTTTTTT	CSVDSNEKLFF
TRBV4-1	.	TRBJ1-5	.	TGCGCCAGCAGCGATCCAGGGATGGGTCAGCCCCAGCATTTT	CASSDPGMGQPQHF